This TCR beta chain was captured in a study of control samples from healthy donors and cancer patients. Produced via immunoSEQ multiplex PCR; TCRdb's table is partial and in-frame only. The sample has some 100,000 clones; over 75% are singletons. The CDR3 consists of 15 residues. The J segment lost 6 bases and the V segment lost 6 bases, leaving 9 bases of the junction unmatched. From germline, CDR1 is MNHEY and CDR2 SVGAGI. The receptor was isolated from a human donor in good health. The donor label of this sample is uncertain. V is TRBV6-5 and J is TRBJ1-4; 8 nucleotides agree with TRBD1. Sequencing was done on a sample of blood. CDR3 DNA: TGTGCCAGCAGCTCCGCGAGACAGGGGTATGAAAAACTGTTTTTT. Translation gives CASSSARQGYEKLFF.